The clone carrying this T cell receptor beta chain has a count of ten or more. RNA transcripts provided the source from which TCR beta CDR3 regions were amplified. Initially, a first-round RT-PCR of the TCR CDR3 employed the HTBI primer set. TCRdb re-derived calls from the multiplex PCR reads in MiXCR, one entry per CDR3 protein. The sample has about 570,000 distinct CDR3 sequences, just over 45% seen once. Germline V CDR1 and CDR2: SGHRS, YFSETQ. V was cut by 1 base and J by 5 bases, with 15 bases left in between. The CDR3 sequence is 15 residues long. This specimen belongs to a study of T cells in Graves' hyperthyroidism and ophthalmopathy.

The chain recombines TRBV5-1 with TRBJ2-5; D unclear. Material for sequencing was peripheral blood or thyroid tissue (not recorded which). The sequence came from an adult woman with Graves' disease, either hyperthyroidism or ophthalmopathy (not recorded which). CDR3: CASSLSLPRRETQYF. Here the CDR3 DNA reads TGCGCCAGCAGCTTGAGTCTCCCTCGCCGGGAGACCCAGTACTTC.